These 15 T cell receptor beta chains were sequenced from one sample in a study of response to subunit inactivated influenza vaccine. TCRdb re-called the RT-PCR reads through MiXCR, storing one row per CDR3 protein. The table includes 180,000 or so distinct CDR3 sequences, about an eighth detected once. These same records also appear under a second study, on T cells expressing NK-cell markers. That source reports: As the method of synthesis, 5'RACE template switching with UMIs yielded TCR beta cDNA.

The source material was CD8+ T cells sorted from PBMCs, sampled 11 to 12 days after vaccination. The receptors originated from a man between 45 and 60 years old who received an inactivated influenza vaccine.

With respect to this clonotype: A read error may produce the germline difference seen at one junction end. The chain carries TRBV20-1 and TRBJ2-2, with D perhaps assigned TRBD1 or TRBD2 (5 bases each). CDR3 length equals 12 residues. Germline loops: CDR1 DFQATT, CDR2 SNEGSKA (reference sequence). The CDR3 protein is CSAYDGTGELFF. For the CDR3, the DNA is TGCAGTGCTTACGACGGGACCGGCGAGCTGTTTTTT.

This clonotype turned up a few times. The chain carries TRBV7-9 and TRBJ2-1; 16 bases are shared with TRBD2. There are 17 residues in the CDR3. Unmatched junction bases numbered 8, after V lost 5 bases and J lost 7 bases. Looked up from germline, CDR1 is SEHNR and CDR2 is FQNEAQ (reference sequence). CDR3 sequence reads: CASSPGTSGRVENEQFF. The CDR3 region has the DNA TGTGCCAGCAGCCCCGGGACTAGCGGGAGGGTAGAGAATGAGCAGTTCTTC. The variable domain in full, with the rest retrieved from reference TRBV7-9 and TRBJ2-1, is DTGVSQNPRHKITKRGQNVTFRCDPISEHNRLYWYRQTLGQGPEFLTYFQNEAQLEKSRLLSDRFSAERPKGSFSTLEIQRTEQGDSAMYLCASSPGTSGRVENEQFFGPGTRLTVL.

The gene calls are TRBV27 and TRBJ1-1; possible D gene TRBD1, 6 bases. The CDR3 has 14 residues. Trimming pared 5 bases from V and 7 bases from J, leaving 17 bases between. Germline CDR1 MNHEY, CDR2 SMNVEV (reference sequence). The CDR3 loop reads CASSPFRGSLEAFF. Here the CDR3 DNA reads TGTGCCAGCAGTCCCTTTAGGGGGTCGCTTGAAGCTTTCTTT.

CDR3 protein: CASRRVLGQASTDTQYF. The CDR3 DNA is TGTGCCAGCAGGAGGGTATTGGGACAGGCGAGCACAGATACGCAGTATTTT. The chain uses TRBV12-3 or TRBV12-4 and TRBJ2-3; 8 nucleotides line up with TRBD1. V trimming: 6 bases; J trimming: 0 bases; junction bases outside the gene matches: 11. The CDR3 has 17 residues.

The gene calls are TRBV7-9 and TRBJ2-7; 7 nucleotides align to TRBD2. The CDR3 is made up of 15 amino acids. Germline V gene sequence: CDR1 SEHNR, CDR2 FQNEAQ (reference sequence). With 2 bases clipped from V and 4 bases from J, the junction kept 8 bases outside the gene matches. The CDR3 bases are TGTGCCAGCAGCTTATTTTCGGGGGGATATTACGAGCAGTACTTC. Amino acid sequence: CASSLFSGGYYEQYF.

This clonotype was picked up many times. The gene calls are TRBV10-3 and TRBJ2-2; 8 nucleotides agree with TRBD1. With 11 bases clipped from V and 5 bases from J, the junction kept 4 bases outside the gene matches. The CDR3 totals 12 residues. The germline V gene encodes CDR1 ENHRY and CDR2 SYGVKD. Here the CDR3 reads CAVRQGTGELFF. The CDR3 DNA reads as TGTGCCGTCCGACAGGGGACCGGGGAGCTGTTTTTT.

V gene TRBV3-1 combines with J gene TRBJ2-3, with TRBD2 matching 10 bases. This CDR3 contains 15 residues. Germline trimming cut 1 base from V and 10 bases from J; bases unmatched to any gene: 8. Looked up from germline, CDR1 is LGHDT and CDR2 is YNNKEL (reference sequence). The CDR3 DNA reads TGTGCCAGCAGCCAAGGGCTAGCGGGGGTACTAGCGCAGTATTTT. Its protein is CASSQGLAGVLAQYF.

This clonotype has more than one count but fewer than ten. CDR3: CASSPGGMKLPYNEQFF. CDR3 DNA: TGTGCCAGCAGCCCAGGGGGAATGAAGCTACCCTACAATGAGCAGTTCTTC. This rearrangement joins TRBV9 to TRBJ2-1, with TRBD1 matching 7 bases. The V gene's germline CDR1 is SGDLS and CDR2 YYNGEE. J was trimmed by 2 bases and V by 4 bases; bases with no gene match: 12. This CDR3 has 17 amino acids. The full variable domain, in which reference TRBV9 and TRBJ2-1 provide the parts outside the CDR3, is DSGVTQTPKHLITATGQRVTLRCSPRSGDLSVYWYQQSLDQGLQFLIQYYNGEERAKGNILERFSAQQFPDLHSELNLSSLELGDSALYFCASSPGGMKLPYNEQFFGPGTRLTVL.

J is TRBJ2-7 and V is TRBV28; TRBD2 matches 11 bases. The CDR3 extends over 14 amino acids. In germline, CDR1 is MDHEN, CDR2 SYDVKM. Trimming removed 6 bases from V and 5 bases from J; junction bases left unmatched: 6. The CDR3 is CASRYLAGGNEQYF. The CDR3 coding sequence is TGTGCCAGCAGATATCTAGCGGGAGGAAACGAGCAGTACTTC. Drawing the rest from reference TRBV28 and TRBJ2-7, the complete variable domain is DVKVTQSSRYLVKRTGEKVFLECVQDMDHENMFWYRQDPGLGLRLIYFSYDVKMKEKGDIPEGYSVSREKKERFSLILESASTNQTSMYLCASRYLAGGNEQYFGPGTRLTVT.

This clonotype was seen more than once but under ten times. The chain joins TRBV7-9 to TRBJ2-7, with 11 bases fitting TRBD1. V shed 11 bases and J 6 bases; nucleotides not matched to a gene: 9. The length of the CDR3 is 13 residues. The germline gives CDR1 SEHNR, CDR2 FQNEAQ (reference sequence). The CDR3 region is CAGQGARDGEQYF. In nucleotides, the CDR3 is TGTGCCGGACAGGGGGCGAGAGACGGCGAGCAGTACTTC.

This clonotype has just a few counts. The rearrangement joins TRBV10-3 to TRBJ2-7; 15 bases map to TRBD2. The CDR3 runs 17 residues. Germline V gives CDR1 ENHRY, CDR2 SYGVKD. Trimming at V came to 3 bases and at J to 2 bases, leaving 5 bases not matched to a gene. The CDR3 sequence is CAISDPGTSGGTYEQYF. The CDR3 DNA is TGTGCCATCAGTGATCCCGGGACTAGCGGGGGGACCTACGAGCAGTACTTC.

This chain connects TRBV28 to TRBJ1-2; 12 bases map to TRBD1. The J segment lost 4 bases and the V segment lost 5 bases, leaving 11 bases of the junction unmatched. CDR1 MDHEN and CDR2 SYDVKM come from the germline V gene. The CDR3 has 17 residues. In DNA form, the CDR3 reads TGTGCCAGCAGTATCGGGACAGGGGGCCGAGTCAGCTATGGCTACACCTTC. This encodes CASSIGTGGRVSYGYTF.

This clonotype was counted ten times or more. The J gene is TRBJ2-7, the V gene TRBV10-2, with 11 bases fitting TRBD1. The germline V gene has CDR1 WSHSY and CDR2 SAAADI. J lost 5 bases, V lost 2 bases, and 11 bases had no gene match. There are 17 residues in the CDR3. Here the CDR3 reads CASSEKFGTGGLDEQYF. CDR3 coding DNA: TGCGCCAGCAGTGAGAAATTCGGGACAGGGGGTTTGGACGAGCAGTACTTC.

The chain employs TRBV6-5 and TRBJ2-2, with 7 bases matching TRBD2. Losses at the gene ends were 0 bases for V and 3 bases for J; bases not matched to a gene: 4. The CDR3 is 16 amino acids. Germline V lookup: CDR1 MNHEY, CDR2 SVGAGI. The CDR3: CASSYSIAGDTGELFF. The CDR3 DNA reads as TGTGCCAGCAGTTACTCGATTGCGGGGGACACCGGGGAGCTGTTTTTT.

This clonotype appeared a few times. This chain links TRBV20-1 with TRBJ1-2, with no clear D. CDR1 is DFQATT and CDR2 is SNEGSKA in the germline V gene (reference sequence). V was trimmed by 1 base and J by 4 bases, leaving 7 bases between them. This CDR3 region has 12 residues. The CDR3 sequence: CSARGQPYGYTF. The CDR3 DNA is TGCAGTGCTAGAGGGCAGCCCTATGGCTACACCTTC.